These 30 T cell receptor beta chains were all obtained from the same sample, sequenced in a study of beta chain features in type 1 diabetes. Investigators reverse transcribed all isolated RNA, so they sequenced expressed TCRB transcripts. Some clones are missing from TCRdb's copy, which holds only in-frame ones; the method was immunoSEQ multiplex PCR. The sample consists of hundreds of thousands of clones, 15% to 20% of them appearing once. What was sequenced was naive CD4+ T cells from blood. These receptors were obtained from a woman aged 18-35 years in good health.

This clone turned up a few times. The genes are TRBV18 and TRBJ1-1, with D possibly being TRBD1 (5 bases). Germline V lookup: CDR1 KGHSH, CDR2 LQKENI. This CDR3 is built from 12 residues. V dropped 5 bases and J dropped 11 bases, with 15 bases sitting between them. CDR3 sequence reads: CASSSDTPFAFF. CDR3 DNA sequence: TGTGCCAGCTCATCGGACACTCCGTTTGCTTTCTTT.

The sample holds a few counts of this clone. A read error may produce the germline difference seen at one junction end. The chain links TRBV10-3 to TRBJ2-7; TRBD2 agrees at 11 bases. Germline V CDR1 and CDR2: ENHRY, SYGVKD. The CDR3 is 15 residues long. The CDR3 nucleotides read TGTGCCAGCAGTGAAATGACTAGCGGGAAGGAAGAGCAGTACTTC. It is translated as CASSEMTSGKEEQYF.

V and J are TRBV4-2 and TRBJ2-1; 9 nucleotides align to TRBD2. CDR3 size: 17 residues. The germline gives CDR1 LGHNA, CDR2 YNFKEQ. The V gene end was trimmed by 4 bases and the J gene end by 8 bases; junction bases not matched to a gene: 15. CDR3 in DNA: TGTGCCAGCAGCCCCCGGGGAATTGCGGGAGGGGAGGATGAGCAGTTCTTC. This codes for CASSPRGIAGGEDEQFF.

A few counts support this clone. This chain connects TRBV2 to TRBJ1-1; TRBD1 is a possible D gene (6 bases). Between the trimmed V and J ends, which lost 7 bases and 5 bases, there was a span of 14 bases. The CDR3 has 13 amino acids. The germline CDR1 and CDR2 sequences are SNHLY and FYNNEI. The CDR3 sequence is CASNGGRETEAFF. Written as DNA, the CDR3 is TGTGCCAGCAACGGGGGGCGAGAAACTGAAGCTTTCTTT. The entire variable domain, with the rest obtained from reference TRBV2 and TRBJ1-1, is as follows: EPEVTQTPSHQVTQMGQEVILRCVPISNHLYFYWYRQILGQKVEFLVSFYNNEISEKSEIFDDQFSVERPDGSNFTLKIRSTKLEDSAMYFCASNGGRETEAFFGQGTRLTVV.

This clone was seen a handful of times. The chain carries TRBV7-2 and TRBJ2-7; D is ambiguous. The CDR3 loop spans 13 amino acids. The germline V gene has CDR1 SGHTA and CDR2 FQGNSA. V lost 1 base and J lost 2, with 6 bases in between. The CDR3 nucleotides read TGTGCCAGCAGCTTAGGGCACACCTACGAGCAGTACTTC. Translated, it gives CASSLGHTYEQYF.

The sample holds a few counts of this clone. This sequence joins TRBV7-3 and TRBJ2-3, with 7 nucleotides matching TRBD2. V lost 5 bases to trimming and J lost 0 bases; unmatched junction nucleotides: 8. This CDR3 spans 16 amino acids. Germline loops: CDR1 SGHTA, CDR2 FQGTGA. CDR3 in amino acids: CASSTSSGSSTDTQYF. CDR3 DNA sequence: TGTGCCAGCAGCACCTCTAGCGGTTCTAGCACAGATACGCAGTATTTT.

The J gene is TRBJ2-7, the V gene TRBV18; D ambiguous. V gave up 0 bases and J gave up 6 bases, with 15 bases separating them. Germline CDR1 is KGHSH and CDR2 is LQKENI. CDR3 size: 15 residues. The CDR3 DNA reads TGTGCCAGCTCACCACCGGGTAGTAGCTGGGGCGAGCAGTACTTC. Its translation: CASSPPGSSWGEQYF.

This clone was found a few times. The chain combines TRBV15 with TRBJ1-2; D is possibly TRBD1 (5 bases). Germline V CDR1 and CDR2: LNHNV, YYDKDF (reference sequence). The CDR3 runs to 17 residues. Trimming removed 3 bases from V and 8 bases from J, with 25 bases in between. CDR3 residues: CATSRGELVVREGGYTF. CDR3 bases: TGTGCCACCAGCAGGGGAGAGTTGGTCGTCCGGGAGGGGGGCTACACCTTC.

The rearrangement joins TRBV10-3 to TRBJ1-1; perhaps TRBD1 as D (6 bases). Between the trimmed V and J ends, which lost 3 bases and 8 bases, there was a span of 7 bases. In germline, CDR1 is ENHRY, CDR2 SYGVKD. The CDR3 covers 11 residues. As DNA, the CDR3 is TGTGCCATCAGTGAACAGGGCGAAGCTTTCTTT. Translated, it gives CAISEQGEAFF.

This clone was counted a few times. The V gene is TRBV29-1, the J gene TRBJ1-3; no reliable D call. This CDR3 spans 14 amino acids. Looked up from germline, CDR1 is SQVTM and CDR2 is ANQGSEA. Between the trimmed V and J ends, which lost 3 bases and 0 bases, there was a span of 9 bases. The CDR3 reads CSVELGNSGNTIYF. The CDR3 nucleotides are TGCAGCGTTGAGCTGGGAAACTCTGGAAACACCATATATTTT.

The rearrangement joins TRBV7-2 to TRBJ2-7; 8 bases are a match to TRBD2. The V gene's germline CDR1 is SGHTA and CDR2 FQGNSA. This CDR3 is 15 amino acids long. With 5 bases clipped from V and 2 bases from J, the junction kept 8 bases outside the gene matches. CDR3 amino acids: CASSRTSGLPYEQYF. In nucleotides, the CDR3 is TGTGCCAGCAGCCGCACTAGCGGACTACCCTACGAGCAGTACTTC.

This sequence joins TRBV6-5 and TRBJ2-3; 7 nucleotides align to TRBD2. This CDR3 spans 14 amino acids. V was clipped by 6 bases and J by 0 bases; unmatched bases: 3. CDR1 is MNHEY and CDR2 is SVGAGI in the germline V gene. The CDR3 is CASRASGSTDTQYF. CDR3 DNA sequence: TGTGCCAGCAGGGCTAGCGGTAGCACAGATACGCAGTATTTT.

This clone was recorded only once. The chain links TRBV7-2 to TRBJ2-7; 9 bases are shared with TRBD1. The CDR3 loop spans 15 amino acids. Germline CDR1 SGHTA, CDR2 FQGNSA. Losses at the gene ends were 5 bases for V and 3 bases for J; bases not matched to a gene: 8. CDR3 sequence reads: CASSRHPGQGYEQYF. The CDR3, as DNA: TGTGCCAGCAGCCGGCACCCGGGACAGGGCTACGAGCAGTACTTC.

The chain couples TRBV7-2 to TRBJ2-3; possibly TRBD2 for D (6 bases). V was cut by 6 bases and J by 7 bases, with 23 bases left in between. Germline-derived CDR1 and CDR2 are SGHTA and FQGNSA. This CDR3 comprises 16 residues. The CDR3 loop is CASRPNPGLSAYTQYF. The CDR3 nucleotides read TGTGCCAGCAGACCCAACCCGGGACTTTCAGCGTATACGCAGTATTTT.

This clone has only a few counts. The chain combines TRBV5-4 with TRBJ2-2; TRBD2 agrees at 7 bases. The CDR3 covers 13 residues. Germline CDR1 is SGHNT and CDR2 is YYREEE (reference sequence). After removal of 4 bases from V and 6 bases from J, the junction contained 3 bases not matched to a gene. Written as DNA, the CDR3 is TGTGCCAGCAGCCGGACTAGTCCCGGGGAGCTGTTTTTT. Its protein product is CASSRTSPGELFF.

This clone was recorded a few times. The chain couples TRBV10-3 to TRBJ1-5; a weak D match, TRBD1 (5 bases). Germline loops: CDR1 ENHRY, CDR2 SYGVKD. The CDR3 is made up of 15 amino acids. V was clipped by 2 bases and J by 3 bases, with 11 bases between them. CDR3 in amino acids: CAISELGGNNQPQHF. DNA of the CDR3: TGTGCCATCAGTGAGCTGGGGGGAAACAATCAGCCCCAGCATTTT.

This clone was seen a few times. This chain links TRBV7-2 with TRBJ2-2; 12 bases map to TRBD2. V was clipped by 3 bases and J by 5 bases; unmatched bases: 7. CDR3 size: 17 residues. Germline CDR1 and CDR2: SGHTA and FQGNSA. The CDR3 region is CASSLGLAGGITGELFF. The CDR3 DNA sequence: TGTGCCAGCAGCTTGGGACTAGCGGGCGGTATTACCGGGGAGCTGTTTTTT.

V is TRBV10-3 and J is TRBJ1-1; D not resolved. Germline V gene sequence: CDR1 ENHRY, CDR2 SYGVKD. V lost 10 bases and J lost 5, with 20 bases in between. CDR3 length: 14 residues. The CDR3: CATKGLQSGTEAFF. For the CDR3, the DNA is TGTGCCACCAAGGGTCTCCAGTCGGGGACTGAAGCTTTCTTT.

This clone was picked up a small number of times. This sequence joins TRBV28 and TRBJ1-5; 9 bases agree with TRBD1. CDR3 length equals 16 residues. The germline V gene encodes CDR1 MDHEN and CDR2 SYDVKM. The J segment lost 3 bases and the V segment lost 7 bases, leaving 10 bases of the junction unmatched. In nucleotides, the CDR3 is TGTGCCAGCATAGTCTCCGGGACAGGGAACAATCAGCCCCAGCATTTT. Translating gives CASIVSGTGNNQPQHF. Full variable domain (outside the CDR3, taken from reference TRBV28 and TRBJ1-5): DVKVTQSSRYLVKRTGEKVFLECVQDMDHENMFWYRQDPGLGLRLIYFSYDVKMKEKGDIPEGYSVSREKKERFSLILESASTNQTSMYLCASIVSGTGNNQPQHFGDGTRLSIL.

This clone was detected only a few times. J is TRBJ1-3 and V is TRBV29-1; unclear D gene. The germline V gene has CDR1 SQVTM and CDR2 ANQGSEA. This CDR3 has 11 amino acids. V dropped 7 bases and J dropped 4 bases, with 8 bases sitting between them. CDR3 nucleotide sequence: TGCAGCGCCCAGGTGGGAAACACCATATATTTT. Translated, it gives CSAQVGNTIYF.

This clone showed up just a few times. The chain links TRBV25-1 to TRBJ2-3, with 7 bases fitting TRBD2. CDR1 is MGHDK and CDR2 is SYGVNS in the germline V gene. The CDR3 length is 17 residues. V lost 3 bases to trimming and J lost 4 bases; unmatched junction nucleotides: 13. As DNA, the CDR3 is TGTGCCAGCAGTGACGCCCCTGCAGTGGGAGGGTCAGATACGCAGTATTTT. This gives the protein CASSDAPAVGGSDTQYF.

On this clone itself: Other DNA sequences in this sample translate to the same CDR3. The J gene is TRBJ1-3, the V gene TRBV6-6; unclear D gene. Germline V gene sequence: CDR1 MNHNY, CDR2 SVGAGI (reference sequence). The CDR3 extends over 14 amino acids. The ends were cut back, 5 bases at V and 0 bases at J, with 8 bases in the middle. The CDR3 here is CASSRRSSGNTIYF. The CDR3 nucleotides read TGTGCCAGCAGTAGACGGAGCTCTGGAAACACCATATATTTT.

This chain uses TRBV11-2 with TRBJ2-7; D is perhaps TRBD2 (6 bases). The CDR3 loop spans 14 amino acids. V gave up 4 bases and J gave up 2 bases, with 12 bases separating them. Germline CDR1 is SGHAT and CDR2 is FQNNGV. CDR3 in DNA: TGTGCCAGCAGCTCACCGGGACTCCCCTACGAGCAGTACTTC. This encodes CASSSPGLPYEQYF.

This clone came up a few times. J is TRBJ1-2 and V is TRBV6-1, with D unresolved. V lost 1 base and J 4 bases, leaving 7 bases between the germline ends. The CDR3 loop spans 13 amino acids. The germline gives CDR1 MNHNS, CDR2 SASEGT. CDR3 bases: TGTGCCAGCAGTGAAGGGCTACTCTATGGCTACACCTTC. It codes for CASSEGLLYGYTF.

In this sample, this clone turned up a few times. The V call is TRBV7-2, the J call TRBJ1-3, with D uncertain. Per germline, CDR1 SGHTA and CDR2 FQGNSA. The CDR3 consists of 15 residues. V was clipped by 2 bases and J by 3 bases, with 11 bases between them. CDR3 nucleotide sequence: TGTGCCAGCAGCTTAACGGGCCCACTTGGAAACACCATATATTTT. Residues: CASSLTGPLGNTIYF.

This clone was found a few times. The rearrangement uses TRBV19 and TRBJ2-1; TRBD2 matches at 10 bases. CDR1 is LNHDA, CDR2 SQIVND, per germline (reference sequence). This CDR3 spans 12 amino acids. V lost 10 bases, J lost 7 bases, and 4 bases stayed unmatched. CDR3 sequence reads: CATKAGGNEQFF. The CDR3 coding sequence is TGTGCCACAAAAGCGGGAGGGAATGAGCAGTTCTTC.

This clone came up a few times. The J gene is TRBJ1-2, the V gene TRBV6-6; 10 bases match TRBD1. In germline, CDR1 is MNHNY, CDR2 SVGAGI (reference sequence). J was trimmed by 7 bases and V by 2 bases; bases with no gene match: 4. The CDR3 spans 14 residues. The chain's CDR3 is CASSYATGGGGYTF. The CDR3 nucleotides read TGTGCCAGCAGTTACGCGACAGGGGGCGGTGGCTACACCTTC.

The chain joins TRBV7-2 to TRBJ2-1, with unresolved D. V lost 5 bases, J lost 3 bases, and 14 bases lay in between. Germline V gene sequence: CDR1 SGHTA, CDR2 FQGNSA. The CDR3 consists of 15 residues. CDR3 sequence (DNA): TGTGCCAGCAGCCCACACGAGGCAGTCTACAATGAGCAGTTCTTC. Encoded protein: CASSPHEAVYNEQFF.

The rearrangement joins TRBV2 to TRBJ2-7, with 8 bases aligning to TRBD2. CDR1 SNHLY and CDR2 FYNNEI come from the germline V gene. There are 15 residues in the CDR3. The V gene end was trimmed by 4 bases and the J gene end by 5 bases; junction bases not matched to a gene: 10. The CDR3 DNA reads TGTGCCAGCAGTGGGGAAGCGGGAGCTTACCACGAGCAGTACTTC. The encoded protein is CASSGEAGAYHEQYF.

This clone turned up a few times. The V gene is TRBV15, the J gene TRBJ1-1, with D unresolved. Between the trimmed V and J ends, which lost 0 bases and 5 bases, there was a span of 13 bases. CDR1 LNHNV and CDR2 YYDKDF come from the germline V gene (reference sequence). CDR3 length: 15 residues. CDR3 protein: CATSRDPTFRTEAFF. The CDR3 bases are TGTGCCACCAGCAGAGACCCGACTTTTAGAACTGAAGCTTTCTTT.